These 25 T cell receptor beta chains share one sample of origin, sequenced in a study of tumor-infiltrating lymphocytes in primary liver carcinoma. Investigators took RNA and DNA out together from roughly 20-30 mg of unsorted bulk tissue. TCR beta cDNA was made from approximately 500 ng total RNA with a constant-region primer. ARM-PCR, slightly modified, supplied the TCR beta libraries through three nested multiplex PCR rounds. A C-beta reverse primer was combined with TRBV1-TRBV30 forward primers in the first two PCR rounds, and each round had ten to eleven cycles. MiXCR, applied by TCRdb to the multiplex PCR reads, yields one record per CDR3 protein. The sample lists roughly 80,000 distinct CDR3 sequences; around 75% were seen once. Sequencing was carried out using liver tumor tissue from sampling region 4. Subset specified: tumor region T4, right-lateral pole. These receptors came from a woman aged 60-75 years with primary liver carcinoma and hepatitis B virus infection.

As concerns this clonotype: Compared with germline, one end of the junction differs, possibly owing to a read error. The chain couples TRBV4-1 to TRBJ2-7; D is uncertain. There are 15 residues in the CDR3. Germline V gene data show CDR1 as MGHRA and CDR2 as YSYEKL. The CDR3 loop reads CASSQSNRRNYEQHF. CDR3 in DNA: TGCGCCAGCAGCCAGTCTAATCGGAGAAATTACGAGCAGCACTTC.

This clonotype appeared many times. The chain recombines TRBV29-1 with TRBJ1-2; 11 bases fit TRBD1. The CDR3 runs 17 residues. V lost 6 bases to trimming and J lost 7 bases; unmatched junction nucleotides: 19. Germline V lookup: CDR1 SQVTM, CDR2 ANQGSEA. CDR3 sequence: CSVGGGAGQGALGGYTF. CDR3 nucleotide sequence: TGCAGCGTGGGGGGGGGCGCCGGACAGGGGGCTTTGGGTGGCTACACCTTC.

Turning to this clonotype: One junction end disagrees with the germline gene, perhaps due to a read error. The rearrangement joins TRBV28 to TRBJ2-3; no clear D. CDR3 length: 14 residues. Germline assignment: CDR1 MDHEN and CDR2 SYDVKM. DNA for the CDR3: TGTGCCGGCAGCTTGGCCGACGGCACAGATACGCAGTATTTT. Amino acids: CAGSLADGTDTQYF.

This clonotype has at least ten counts. The chain couples TRBV28 to TRBJ1-3; D unresolved. CDR1 and CDR2 from the germline V gene are MDHEN and SYDVKM. V was trimmed by 1 base and J by 4 bases, leaving 11 bases between them. The CDR3 covers 15 residues. CDR3 protein: CASSLSSGAGNTIYF. The DNA of the CDR3 is TGTGCCAGCAGTTTATCGTCGGGTGCCGGAAACACCATATATTTT.

On this clonotype: The junction departs from the called germline gene at one end, perhaps through a read error. The gene calls are TRBV4-1 and TRBJ2-1, with 9 bases identical to TRBD2. From germline, CDR1 is MGHRA and CDR2 YSYEKL. This CDR3 is 20 amino acids long. CDR3 DNA sequence: TGCGCCAGCAGCCCAATTCCCGGGACTAGCTTCGAGAGCTCCTACAATGAGCATTTCTTT. Translated: CASSPIPGTSFESSYNEHFF.

Details on this clonotype: At one end the junction does not follow the germline gene, possibly because of a read error. This CDR3 reads CSAGHDGNSPLNF. The CDR3 nucleotides are TGCAGCGCCGGACATGATGGGAATTCACCCCTCAACTTT. The chain uses TRBV29-1 and TRBJ1-6, with a possible D match to TRBD1 (5 bases). This CDR3 has 13 amino acids. Germline CDR1 is SQVTM and CDR2 is ANQGSEA. The complete variable domain, with remaining parts taken from reference TRBV29-1 and TRBJ1-6, reads SAVISQKPSRDICQRGTSLTIQCQVDSQVTMMFWYRQQPGQSLTLIATANQGSEATYESGFVIDKFPISRPNLTFSTLTVSNMSPEDSSIYLCSAGHDGNSPLNFGNGTRLTVT.

The chain combines TRBV11-2 with TRBJ2-3, with 7 bases lining up with TRBD2. This CDR3 is 15 amino acids long. Germline lookup yields CDR1 SGHAT and CDR2 FQNNGV. Trimming at V came to 6 bases and at J to 9 bases, leaving 15 bases not matched to a gene. CDR3 bases: TGTGCCAGCAGGCCCTCCGCGACTAGCATAGACACGCAGTATTTT. This translates into CASRPSATSIDTQYF.

Of note for this clonotype: The CDR3 end shows no conserved phenylalanine or tryptophan, and so a read error is likely. Because the CDR3's place on the DNA is in doubt, the DNA is left out and the CDR3 is given as listed by TCRdb. V usage is TRBV28 and J usage is TRBJ1-1; the table's TRBD1 call for D was not verified on the DNA. Germline V CDR1 and CDR2: MDHEN, SYDVKM. With termini counted, the CDR3 has 13 amino acids. CDR3 sequence: CASSLGDKPEAFI.

The chain employs TRBV24-1 and TRBJ2-5, with D possibly called TRBD1 or TRBD2 (5 bases each). Deletions cut 5 bases from V and 5 bases from J, with 14 bases between. The germline gives CDR1 KGHDR, CDR2 SFDVKD. The CDR3 totals 14 residues. The CDR3 reads CATSVGTDVETQYF. The DNA for the CDR3 is TGTGCCACCAGTGTCGGGACCGATGTTGAGACCCAGTACTTC.

This clonotype came up a few times. The junction does not match germline at one end; this may be a read error. The CDR3 protein is CTSSLFFSVPPTDTQYF. The CDR3 bases are TGTACCAGCAGCTTATTCTTTAGCGTCCCCCCCACAGATACGCAGTATTTT. V is TRBV7-9 and J is TRBJ2-3, with D possibly TRBD2 on 5 matching bases. Germline V lookup: CDR1 SEHNR, CDR2 FQNEAQ (reference sequence). This CDR3 comprises 17 residues.

With respect to this clonotype: The junction shows a germline mismatch at one end, possibly a read error. The chain links TRBV4-1 to TRBJ2-7, with 7 positions matching TRBD2. The CDR3 is 14 amino acids. Looked up from germline, CDR1 is MGHRA and CDR2 is YSYEKL. This chain's CDR3 is CAGSQEGRDYERYF. The CDR3 region has the DNA TGCGCCGGCAGCCAAGAAGGTCGGGACTACGAGCGGTACTTC.

Ten or more counts support this clonotype. The V gene is TRBV12-5, the J gene TRBJ2-1; TRBD2 aligns across 16 bases. The J segment lost 6 bases and the V segment lost 4 bases, leaving 9 bases of the junction unmatched. The CDR3 length is 18 residues. Germline loops: CDR1 LGHNT, CDR2 FRNRAP. CDR3 amino acids: CASGSPPGLAGGPNEQFF. In nucleotides, the CDR3 is TGTGCTAGTGGTTCTCCTCCGGGACTAGCGGGAGGGCCCAATGAGCAGTTCTTC.

Worth noting for this clonotype: One end of the junction varies from germline; a read error may be responsible. This rearrangement joins TRBV11-3 to TRBJ2-2, with D maybe TRBD2 (5 bases). This CDR3 spans 16 amino acids. The germline gives CDR1 SGHNT, CDR2 YENEEA. The CDR3 spells CASSLDRLLATGELFF. The CDR3 nucleotides read TGTGCCAGTAGCTTAGATCGGTTGCTAGCCACCGGGGAGCTGTTTTTT.

This chain links TRBV29-1 with TRBJ2-1; 8 bases fit TRBD1. CDR1 is SQVTM, CDR2 ANQGSEA, per germline. V was clipped by 5 bases and J by 7 bases; unmatched bases: 10. The CDR3 spans 14 residues. This CDR3 is CSVTGTGGGNEQFF. The CDR3 nucleotides read TGCAGCGTTACCGGGACAGGTGGGGGAAATGAGCAGTTCTTC.

This clonotype occurred many times. V usage is TRBV12-3 or TRBV12-4 and J usage is TRBJ2-5, with D possibly TRBD2 on 5 matching bases. The CDR3 consists of 15 residues. V dropped 0 bases and J dropped 4 bases, with 12 bases sitting between them. In DNA form, the CDR3 reads TGTGCCAGCAGTTTAGCGGGGTATCGGGGAGAGACCCAGTACTTC. Residues: CASSLAGYRGETQYF.

Points on this clonotype: One base away lies a much larger clone, so this may be a sequencing read error. The V gene is TRBV5-1, the J gene TRBJ1-5; D unresolved. The CDR3 consists of 15 residues. Germline V gene lookup returns CDR1 SGHRS and CDR2 YFSETQ. CDR3 DNA: TGCGCCAACAGCTTGACGGGGTCTAGCGATCAGCCCCAGCATTTT. As protein: CANSLTGSSDQPQHF.

In the case of this clonotype: A much more abundant neighbour one base away suggests this may be a read error. The rearrangement links TRBV30 to TRBJ2-2; TRBD1 is a possible D gene (6 bases). The CDR3 length is 15 residues. In germline, CDR1 is GTSNPN, CDR2 SVGIG (reference sequence). Here the CDR3 reads CAWRRGNRDTRELFF. The CDR3 region has the DNA TGTGCCTGGCGTAGGGGCAATCGGGACACCCGGGAGCTGTTTTTT. The entire variable domain, with the rest obtained from reference TRBV30 and TRBJ2-2, is as follows: SQTIHQWPATLVQPVGSPLSLECTVEGTSNPNLYWYRQAAGRGLQLLFYSVGIGQISSEVPQNLSASRPQDRQFILSSKKLLLSDSGFYLCAWRRGNRDTRELFFGEGSRLTVL.

V and J are TRBV11-3 and TRBJ2-1, with D perhaps TRBD1 (6 bases). CDR1 and CDR2 (germline): SGHNT, YENEEA. The CDR3 sequence is 13 residues long. V lost 9 bases to trimming and J lost 7 bases, with 16 bases between them. The CDR3 region has the DNA TGTGCCAGAAGTGCTGGGGGCTATAATGAGCAGTTCTTC. Its protein product is CARSAGGYNEQFF. The variable domain in full, completed from reference TRBV11-3 and TRBJ2-1, reads EAGVVQSPRYKIIEKKQPVAFWCNPISGHNTLYWYLQNLGQGPELLIRYENEEAVDDSQLPKDRFSAERLKGVDSTLKIQPAELGDSAVYLCARSAGGYNEQFFGPGTRLTVL.

The chain is built from TRBV2 and TRBJ1-2, with 8 bases identical to TRBD1. The V segment lost 6 bases and the J segment 4 bases; nucleotides outside the gene matches: 10. Germline values: CDR1 SNHLY, CDR2 FYNNEI. There are 15 residues in the CDR3. The CDR3 coding sequence is TGTGCCAGCAGCTCAGCCGTCGGACAGGGCTATGGCTACACCTTC. Protein sequence: CASSSAVGQGYGYTF. Variable domain in full (rest from reference TRBV2 and TRBJ1-2): EPEVTQTPSHQVTQMGQEVILRCVPISNHLYFYWYRQILGQKVEFLVSFYNNEISEKSEIFDDQFSVERPDGSNFTLKIRSTKLEDSAMYFCASSSAVGQGYGYTFGSGTRLTVV.

For this clonotype: The germline gene is not matched at one end of the junction; a read error may be the cause. The V and J genes are TRBV9 and TRBJ2-3; D might be TRBD2 (5 bases). Germline V CDR1 and CDR2: SGDLS, YYNGEE. CDR3 size: 14 residues. CDR3 protein: CASSVRRLGDAQYF. The CDR3 region has the DNA TGTGCCAGCAGCGTTCGGAGGTTGGGAGATGCGCAGTATTTT. Drawing the rest from reference TRBV9 and TRBJ2-3, the complete variable domain is DSGVTQTPKHLITATGQRVTLRCSPRSGDLSVYWYQQSLDQGLQFLIQYYNGEERAKGNILERFSAQQFPDLHSELNLSSLELGDSALYFCASSVRRLGDAQYFGPGTRLTVL.

In regard to this clonotype: This is likely a read error, given that the CDR3 carries no conserved phenylalanine or tryptophan at its end. The chain carries TRBV11-2 and TRBJ2-3; weak D call: TRBD1 (5 bases). Germline V gene data show CDR1 as SGHAT and CDR2 as FQNNGV. V gave up 9 bases and J gave up 2 bases, with 15 bases separating them. The length of the CDR3 is 14 residues. The CDR3 sequence: CASSMGLPTDTQYL. The DNA of the CDR3 is TGTGCCAGTAGCATGGGGCTCCCCACAGATACGCAGTATTTA.

Concerning this clonotype: A read error may be the cause here, since a much bigger clone is one base away. As the CDR3 is not closed by the conserved phenylalanine or tryptophan, this likely results from a read error. This sequence joins TRBV29-1 and TRBJ2-1; D remains unclear. Per germline, CDR1 SQVTM and CDR2 ANQGSEA. V was trimmed by 4 bases and J by 9 bases, leaving 16 bases between them. The CDR3 sequence is 13 residues long. In DNA form, the CDR3 reads TGCAGCGTTGCGAATAGAAGGGTCGGTGAGCAGTTCCTC. This sequence encodes CSVANRRVGEQFL.

Note on this clonotype: The CDR3 does not end in the conserved phenylalanine or tryptophan, so this is likely a read error. This rearrangement joins TRBV20-1 to TRBJ2-5, with 7 bases fitting TRBD2. Losses at the gene ends were 3 bases for V and 2 bases for J; bases not matched to a gene: 6. Germline loops: CDR1 DFQATT, CDR2 SNEGSKA (reference sequence). This CDR3 comprises 14 residues. In DNA, the CDR3 is TGCAGTGCTAGGCCTAGCGGCTATCAAGAGACCCAGTACTCC. It codes for CSARPSGYQETQYS.

Notes on this clonotype: The CDR3 end shows no conserved phenylalanine or tryptophan, and so a read error is likely. The CDR3 region has the DNA TGTGCCAGTAGTACCCGGGACAGCGGACACACCATATATTCT. Amino acids: CASSTRDSGHTIYS. This rearrangement joins TRBV6-6 to TRBJ1-3, with 7 bases identical to TRBD1. Per the germline V gene, CDR1 is MNHNY and CDR2 is SVGAGI (reference sequence). The CDR3 extends over 14 amino acids. J was trimmed by 8 bases and V by 9 bases; bases with no gene match: 13.

To note about this clonotype: One end of the junction fails to match germline, which may point to a read error. The V gene is TRBV5-1, the J gene TRBJ2-7; D unresolved. The CDR3 sequence is 11 residues long. CDR1 SGHRS and CDR2 YFSETQ come from the germline V gene. The CDR3 nucleotides are TGCGCCAGCAACTTGGATCTGGAGCAGTACTTC. Translated: CASNLDLEQYF.